Shown below are 8 T cell receptor beta chains from a single sample sequenced in a study of cytomegalovirus exposure and HLA in healthy donors. 13 Jbeta primers and 60 Vbeta primers were used for the PCR. Some clones are missing from TCRdb's copy, which holds only in-frame ones; the method was immunoSEQ multiplex PCR. Of 130,000 or so clones in the sample, roughly 70% were seen once. Input material: PBMCs. The receptors were gathered from a middle-aged man in good health and CMV-seropositive.

J is TRBJ1-1 and V is TRBV6-5, with 7 positions matching TRBD1. This CDR3 is built from 12 residues. J was trimmed by 7 bases and V by 6 bases; bases with no gene match: 5. Germline V gene data show CDR1 as MNHEY and CDR2 as SVGAGI. The CDR3 region is CASSPGTVEAFF. As DNA, the CDR3 is TGTGCCAGCAGCCCCGGGACAGTTGAAGCTTTCTTT.

The rearrangement joins TRBV28 to TRBJ1-2; TRBD1 aligns across 7 bases. The V and J ends lost 7 bases and 8 bases, in that order; junction bases with no gene match: 10. Germline V CDR1 and CDR2: MDHEN, SYDVKM. CDR3 length: 13 amino acids. Here the CDR3 DNA reads TGTGCCAGCAATGGTTTGCAGGGGGGAGGCTACACCTTC. As protein: CASNGLQGGGYTF.

This clone was seen only a few times. The chain couples TRBV29-1 to TRBJ2-1; D gene ambiguous. Looked up from germline, CDR1 is SQVTM and CDR2 is ANQGSEA. The germline V and J ends were trimmed by 4 bases and 5 bases, with 9 bases remaining between them. The CDR3 is 12 amino acids. The CDR3: CSVGSSDNEQFF. The CDR3 nucleotides are TGCAGCGTTGGCAGTTCCGACAATGAGCAGTTCTTC.

The rearrangement uses TRBV5-1 and TRBJ2-7; 7 nucleotides align to TRBD1. The CDR3 sequence is 14 residues long. Trimming at V came to 6 bases and at J to 5 bases, leaving 11 bases not matched to a gene. Germline V CDR1 and CDR2: SGHRS, YFSETQ. The CDR3: CASISQDRPHEQYF. The CDR3 coding sequence is TGCGCCAGCATCTCACAGGACAGGCCCCACGAGCAGTACTTC. The full variable domain, rest sourced from reference TRBV5-1 and TRBJ2-7, is KAGVTQTPRYLIKTRGQQVTLSCSPISGHRSVSWYQQTPGQGLQFLFEYFSETQRNKGNFPGRFSGRQFSNSRSEMNVSTLELGDSALYLCASISQDRPHEQYFGPGTRLTVT.

The V call is TRBV19, the J call TRBJ2-7; D is unclear. CDR3 length: 16 amino acids. V was clipped by 0 bases and J by 2 bases, with 14 bases between them. From germline, CDR1 is LNHDA and CDR2 SQIVND (reference sequence). The CDR3: CASSIDLEAIPYEQYF. CDR3 bases: TGTGCCAGTAGTATAGATCTTGAGGCGATCCCCTACGAGCAGTACTTC.

The V call is TRBV21-1, the J call TRBJ2-7; the DNA was not compared with TRBD1, the D call given in the table. TRBV21-1 is a pseudogene locus. The CDR3 covers 15 residues. The DNA for the CDR3 is TGTGCCAGCAGCAAACAGGACAGGGGTGGGAACGAGCAGTACTTC. Protein product: CASSKQDRGGNEQYF.

This clone occurred a few times. The CDR3 DNA is TGTGCCAGCAGTCTAAGGGGGGGAGACACTGAAGCTTTCTTT. It encodes CASSLRGGDTEAFF. The chain has TRBV6-1 and TRBJ1-1, with D maybe TRBD1 (6 bases). V was cut by 5 bases and J by 3 bases, with 13 bases left in between. There are 14 residues in the CDR3. Germline CDR1 MNHNS, CDR2 SASEGT.

This clone was seen a handful of times. This chain links TRBV6-5 with TRBJ2-3, with D perhaps TRBD2 (5 bases). The CDR3 contains 13 residues. Germline lookup yields CDR1 MNHEY and CDR2 SVGAGI. With 5 bases removed from V and 6 bases from J, the gap between germline ends came to 12 bases. For the CDR3, the DNA is TGTGCCAGCAGTCCCAAAAGGAGGGATACGCAGTATTTT. This translates into CASSPKRRDTQYF.